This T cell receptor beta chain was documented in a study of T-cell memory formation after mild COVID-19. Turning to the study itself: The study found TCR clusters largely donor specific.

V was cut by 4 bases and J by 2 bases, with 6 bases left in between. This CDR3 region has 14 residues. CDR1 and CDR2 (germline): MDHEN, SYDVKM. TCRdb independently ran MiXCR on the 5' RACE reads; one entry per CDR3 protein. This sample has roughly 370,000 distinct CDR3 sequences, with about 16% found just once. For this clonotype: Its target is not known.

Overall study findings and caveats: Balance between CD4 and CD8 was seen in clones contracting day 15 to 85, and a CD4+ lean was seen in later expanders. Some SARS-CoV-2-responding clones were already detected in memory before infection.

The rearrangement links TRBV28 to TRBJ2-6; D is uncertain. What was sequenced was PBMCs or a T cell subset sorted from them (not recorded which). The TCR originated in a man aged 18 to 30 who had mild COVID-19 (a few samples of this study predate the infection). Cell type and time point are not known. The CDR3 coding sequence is TGTGCCAGCAGTTCCCACCCTGGGGCCAACGTCCTGACTTTC. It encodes CASSSHPGANVLTF. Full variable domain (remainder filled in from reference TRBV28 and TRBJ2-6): DVKVTQSSRYLVKRTGEKVFLECVQDMDHENMFWYRQDPGLGLRLIYFSYDVKMKEKGDIPEGYSVSREKKERFSLILESASTNQTSMYLCASSSHPGANVLTFGAGSRLTVL.